The 22 T cell receptor beta chains listed next were all sequenced from one sample in a study of regulatory T cells in long-lasting Graves disease. Time point meaning: newly diagnosed GD, antithyroid drugs for less than 3 months. Making the TCR library involved RNA that had been extracted from PBMCs. Assembly of TCR beta libraries relied on iRepertoire HTBI primers together with Arm-PCR of CDR3 regions. TCRdb recomputed calls from the multiplex PCR reads with MiXCR, one row per CDR3 protein. In the table there are 520,000 or so distinct CDR3 sequences, around 13% of which are singletons. This same sample was also taken into another study, of T cells in Graves' hyperthyroidism and ophthalmopathy.

This sample comprised peripheral blood mononuclear cells (PBMCs), obtained at new diagnosis, from a patient treated with antithyroid drugs. These receptors were obtained from a woman aged 25 to 39 with Graves disease.

This clonotype came up many times. This sequence joins TRBV11-2 and TRBJ2-7, with D possibly TRBD2 on 6 matching bases. Per the germline V gene, CDR1 is SGHAT and CDR2 is FQNNGV. This CDR3 spans 14 amino acids. Trimming cost V 4 bases and J 4 bases, with 14 bases left between them. CDR3 region: CASSSRGLRYEQYF. CDR3 nucleotides: TGTGCCAGCAGCTCAAGAGGACTACGTTACGAGCAGTACTTC.

This chain's CDR3 is CASSYEYGGTTEAFF. The CDR3 bases are TGTGCCAGCAGTTATGAATATGGGGGAACCACTGAAGCTTTCTTT. The J gene is TRBJ1-1, the V gene TRBV6-5, with D maybe TRBD1 (5 bases). CDR1 is MNHEY, CDR2 SVGAGI, per germline. The CDR3 runs to 15 residues. V was trimmed by 3 bases and J by 4 bases, leaving 15 bases between them.

In regard to this clonotype: At one end, the junction sequence differs from germline, possibly due to a read error. This chain links TRBV28 with TRBJ2-2, with D possibly matching TRBD2 (6 bases). This CDR3 has 13 residues. The germline V gene has CDR1 MDHEN and CDR2 SYDVKM. CDR3 DNA: TGTGCCAGCTCCCTTGTCCGGACCGGGGGGCTGTTTTTT. It translates to CASSLVRTGGLFF.

The sample holds a few counts of this clonotype. The chain recombines TRBV7-9 with TRBJ2-7; TRBD2 matches at 8 bases. The CDR3 runs 13 residues. The germline CDR1 and CDR2 sequences are SEHNR and FQNEAQ (reference sequence). The V and J ends lost 5 bases and 6 bases, in that order; junction bases with no gene match: 6. This CDR3 reads CASSRPTSGEQYF. The CDR3 DNA reads as TGTGCCAGCAGCCGACCAACTAGCGGCGAGCAGTACTTC.

Concerning this clonotype itself: Given the absence of the conserved phenylalanine or tryptophan at the CDR3 end, a read error is likely. This chain joins TRBV5-1 and TRBJ2-7, with a possible D match to TRBD1 (5 bases). Germline CDR1 and CDR2: SGHRS and YFSETQ. V shed 3 bases and J shed 1 base, with 11 bases lying between them. CDR3 length: 14 residues. The CDR3 reads CASSSQGASYEQYS. CDR3 coding DNA: TGCGCCAGCAGCTCACAAGGGGCATCCTACGAGCAGTACTCC.

This clonotype was counted at least ten times. The junction departs from germline at one end; a sequencing error may be responsible. CDR3 bases: TGTGCCAGCAGTCTTAGCAGAGATACGCAGTATTTT. Protein product: CASSLSRDTQYF. The gene calls are TRBV6-1 and TRBJ2-3; D is unresolved. The germline CDR1 and CDR2 sequences are MNHNS and SASEGT. The CDR3 sequence is 12 residues long.

The rearrangement joins TRBV28 to TRBJ1-5; D unresolved. The CDR3 loop spans 15 amino acids. Trimming took 4 bases from V and 0 from J, leaving 10 bases between them. From germline, CDR1 is MDHEN and CDR2 SYDVKM. CDR3 DNA sequence: TGTGCCAGCAGTTCCCCGGGTTATAGCAATCAGCCCCAGCATTTT. Translating gives CASSSPGYSNQPQHF.

The rearrangement joins TRBV20-1 to TRBJ1-4; D is perhaps TRBD1 (5 bases). Germline CDR1 DFQATT, CDR2 SNEGSKA (reference sequence). The CDR3 extends over 15 amino acids. Between the trimmed V and J ends, which lost 5 bases and 8 bases, there was a span of 21 bases. The CDR3 DNA follows: TGCAGTGCTGGAAGAAGGGGACTTCGGGGAGAAAAACTGTTTTTT. It yields the protein CSAGRRGLRGEKLFF.

Concerning this clonotype itself: A read error may explain this, as a much larger clone is one base away. The rearrangement joins TRBV12-3 or TRBV12-4 to TRBJ2-3; 10 bases are a match to TRBD2. This CDR3 spans 15 amino acids. The CDR3 protein is CASSRTSGSTDAQYF. The CDR3 DNA reads as TGTGCCAGCAGCCGGACTAGCGGTAGCACAGATGCGCAGTATTTT.

J is TRBJ2-2 and V is TRBV5-1; D remains unclear. The CDR3 loop spans 14 amino acids. Germline V gene sequence: CDR1 SGHRS, CDR2 YFSETQ. Trimming cost V 3 bases and J 2 bases, with 8 bases left between them. The CDR3 is CASSSTRNTGELFF. In nucleotides, the CDR3 is TGCGCCAGCAGCTCAACACGTAACACCGGGGAGCTGTTTTTT.

This clonotype was detected ten times or more. The chain employs TRBV2 and TRBJ2-1, with unresolved D. The CDR3 totals 13 residues. V was trimmed by 4 bases and J by 3 bases, leaving 7 bases between them. Germline CDR1 reads SNHLY; CDR2 reads FYNNEI. The CDR3 coding sequence is TGTGCCAGCAGTGGGTGGGACTACAATGAGCAGTTCTTC. This encodes CASSGWDYNEQFF.

In its sample, this clonotype was seen many times. The chain recombines TRBV10-3 with TRBJ1-2; no clear D. The CDR3 is 13 residues long. Trimming stripped 8 bases from V and 4 bases from J, with 14 bases between. Looked up from germline, CDR1 is ENHRY and CDR2 is SYGVKD. The CDR3 is CAISAGLTYGYTF. The CDR3 DNA sequence: TGTGCCATCTCCGCAGGCCTTACCTATGGCTACACCTTC.

The V gene is TRBV5-6, the J gene TRBJ2-7; no firm D call. From germline, CDR1 is SGHDT and CDR2 YYEEEE. Trimming removed 4 bases from V and 5 bases from J, with 10 bases in between. This CDR3 contains 12 residues. The CDR3 loop reads CASSARPDEQYF. As DNA, the CDR3 is TGTGCCAGCAGCGCCCGACCTGACGAGCAGTACTTC.

V and J are TRBV7-9 and TRBJ2-7; D may correspond to TRBD1 or TRBD2 (5 bases each). The V and J ends lost 6 bases and 6 bases respectively, with 15 bases between them. This CDR3 region has 13 residues. Germline CDR1 is SEHNR and CDR2 is FQNEAQ (reference sequence). As DNA, the CDR3 is TGTGCCAGCAGTGCGGGTCCTGGGGGCGAGCAGTACTTC. Translated, it gives CASSAGPGGEQYF.

This clonotype appeared many times. The chain couples TRBV11-3 to TRBJ2-7; unclear D gene. The CDR3 extends over 11 amino acids. CDR1 is SGHNT and CDR2 is YENEEA in the germline V gene. V was shortened by 2 bases and J by 6 bases, with 5 bases between the two germline ends. CDR3 loop: CASSLISEQYF. The CDR3 bases are TGTGCCAGCAGCTTAATTTCCGAGCAGTACTTC.

This clonotype occurred many times. The chain recombines TRBV19 with TRBJ2-6; D is tentatively TRBD1 or TRBD2 (6 bases each). V dropped 6 bases and J dropped 2 bases, with 14 bases sitting between them. The CDR3 has 16 amino acids. Germline V gives CDR1 LNHDA, CDR2 SQIVND (reference sequence). The CDR3 spells CASSLWRGTGANVLTF. CDR3 bases: TGTGCCAGTAGCCTTTGGAGGGGGACTGGGGCCAACGTCCTGACTTTC.

Comment on this clonotype: Germline and junction disagree at one end, which may indicate a read error. The J gene is TRBJ1-5, the V gene TRBV20-1; possibly TRBD1 for D (5 bases). This CDR3 region has 13 residues. CDR1 DFQATT and CDR2 SNEGSKA come from the germline V gene (reference sequence). The CDR3 DNA is TGCAATGCTAGAGATAATCCGGGGGATTCCCAGCATTTT. Translation: CNARDNPGDSQHF.

This clonotype was counted many times. The rearrangement links TRBV6-8 to TRBJ2-1, with TRBD2 matching 11 bases. V trimming: 8 bases; J trimming: 10 bases; junction bases outside the gene matches: 13. The CDR3 extends over 15 amino acids. Germline CDR1 is MNHGY and CDR2 is SAAAGT. The CDR3: CASPRALAGVEEQFF. CDR3 coding DNA: TGTGCCAGCCCACGGGCACTAGCGGGAGTTGAGGAGCAGTTCTTC.

This clonotype has ten or more counts. V is TRBV5-1 and J is TRBJ2-1; D is uncertain. The CDR3 covers 12 residues. Trimming removed 0 bases at V and 8 bases at J, with 6 bases between. Per the germline V gene, CDR1 is SGHRS and CDR2 is YFSETQ. The CDR3 coding sequence is TGCGCCAGCAGCTTGGCGAGCCATGAGCAGTTCTTC. This translates into CASSLASHEQFF.

This clonotype has at least ten counts. The rearrangement links TRBV7-2 to TRBJ1-4; D unresolved. V lost 3 bases and J 4 bases, leaving 3 bases between the germline ends. CDR1 is SGHTA and CDR2 is FQGNSA in the germline V gene. CDR3 length equals 12 residues. The CDR3 nucleotides are TGTGCCAGCAGCTTTAGTAATGAAAAACTGTTTTTT. It translates to CASSFSNEKLFF.

This clonotype was detected many times. The rearrangement uses TRBV20-1 and TRBJ2-5; 9 nucleotides align to TRBD1. The junction had 4 bases not matched to a gene; V was cut back by 5 bases and J by 12 bases. This CDR3 has 10 amino acids. CDR1 is DFQATT and CDR2 is SNEGSKA in the germline V gene (reference sequence). CDR3 bases: TGCAGTGCTGAGGGGACAGGGAAGTACTTC. Translating it yields CSAEGTGKYF.

This clonotype was seen many times. The chain uses TRBV6-5 and TRBJ1-1, with 10 nucleotides matching TRBD1. Germline CDR1 and CDR2: MNHEY and SVGAGI. V lost 0 bases to trimming and J lost 5 bases; unmatched junction nucleotides: 3. The CDR3 contains 15 residues. The CDR3 region has the DNA TGTGCCAGCAGTTACTCCGGGACAGGGGTGACTGAAGCTTTCTTT. It translates to CASSYSGTGVTEAFF.